Sequencing of this T cell receptor beta chain was carried out in a study of radiotherapy plus CTLA-4 blockade in lung cancer. In the study overall: In 18% of patients, objective responses were seen; approximately 31% had disease control.

Worth noting for this clone: The antigen is unknown.

Germline-derived CDR1 and CDR2 are DFQATT and SNEGSKA (reference sequence). This CDR3 spans 11 amino acids. Trimming took 4 bases from V and 10 from J, leaving 13 bases between them. Profiled with immunoSEQ multiplex PCR; TCRdb holds only in-frame clones, not every one. The sample records some 70,000 clones, 79% being singletons. Patients with chemo-refractory metastatic non-small-cell lung cancer received focal radiation plus CTLA-4 blockade with ipilimumab. Study-wide findings and caveats: Among reported predictors of response, early blood T cell clone dynamics with interferon-beta performed best. Among blood TCR repertoires after radiotherapy plus ipilimumab, tumor-derived clones expanded.

The rearrangement uses TRBV20-1 and TRBJ1-2; no clear D. The sequence was collected from a human donor with non-small cell lung cancer who had a complete response to radiotherapy plus ipilimumab. The specimen comprised peripheral blood, sampled from a patient treated with radiotherapy plus ipilimumab. CDR3 coding DNA: TGCAGTGCTACCGGGAAAGAAGCCTACACCTTC. Translation gives CSATGKEAYTF.